This T cell receptor beta chain was identified during a study of type 1 regulatory T cells (dated by TCRdb to 2020 to 2022). Background on the whole study: The study characterized an in vitro protocol that generated a Tr1-enriched, alloantigen-specific CD4 T cell product named T-allo10. T-allo10 was being tested clinically in patients with hematological malignancies who were undergoing allogeneic hematopoietic stem cell transplantation.

Paper-wide results and their limitations: Compared with non-Tr1 cells, Tr1 cells had a narrower TCR repertoire, and the study took this difference to reflect clonal expansion driven by alloantigen.

This clonotype was counted a few times. There is no known antigen for this receptor. One base away there is no much larger clone; base qualities are not given. TCRdb records Illumina MiSeq as the sequencer. TCRdb reran the public reads through fastp at Q25 and MiXCR, keeping productive beta chains. Rows are unified per CDR3 protein, each entry keeping the most common DNA and genes. The sample table holds tens of thousands of distinct CDR3 sequences, of which around 20% were seen once. Jointly, the top ten make up around 8.1% of the sample. From the germline V gene, CDR1 is MNHEY and CDR2 is SVGAGI. Including cysteine and phenylalanine, the CDR3 has 13 amino acids. The only DNA kept is the CDR3, 39 bases in frame from the first base. V is shortened by 6 bases, J by 10 bases, and the region joining them spans 16 bases.

The receptor was derived from a human donor in good health. Sequencing was done on a sample of cultured type 1 regulatory T (Tr1) cells, either the whole culture or a sorted fraction (not recorded which). Sample cell subset or site, as interpreted from the label and publication: type 1 regulatory T cells sorted from the T-allo10 product. The V and J genes are TRBV6-5 and TRBJ1-5; the D gene cannot be resolved reliably. Read as DNA, the sequence is TGTGCCAGCAGCCCCGGGCTCCCCCGCCCCCAGCATTTT. Its translation reads: CASSPGLPRPQHF.